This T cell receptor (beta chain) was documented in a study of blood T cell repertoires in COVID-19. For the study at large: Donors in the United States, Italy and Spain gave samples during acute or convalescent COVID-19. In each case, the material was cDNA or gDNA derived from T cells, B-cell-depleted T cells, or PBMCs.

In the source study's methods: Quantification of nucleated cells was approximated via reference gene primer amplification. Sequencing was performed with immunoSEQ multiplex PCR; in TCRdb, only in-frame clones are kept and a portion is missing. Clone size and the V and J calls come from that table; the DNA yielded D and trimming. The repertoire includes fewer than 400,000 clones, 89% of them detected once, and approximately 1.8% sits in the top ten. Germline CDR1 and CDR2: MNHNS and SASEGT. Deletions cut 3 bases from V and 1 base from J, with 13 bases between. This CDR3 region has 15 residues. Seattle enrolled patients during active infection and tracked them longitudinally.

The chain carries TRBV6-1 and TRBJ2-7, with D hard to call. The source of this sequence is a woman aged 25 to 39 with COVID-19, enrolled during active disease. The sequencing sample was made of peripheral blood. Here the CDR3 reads CASSDRGIRSYEQYF. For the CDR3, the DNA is TGTGCCAGCAGTGATAGAGGCATTCGGTCCTACGAGCAGTACTTC.